A single sample gave rise to the 25 T cell receptor beta chains below, sequenced in a study of cytomegalovirus exposure and HLA in healthy donors. The PCR had 60 Vbeta and 13 Jbeta primers. Libraries were prepared by immunoSEQ multiplex PCR; TCRdb keeps only in-frame clonotypes and omits some of them. The table lists fewer than 250,000 clones, over 80% of them singletons, with more than 0.6% in the top ten. The sequenced sample consisted of PBMCs. The receptors shown here come from a boy aged 2 to 10 in good health and CMV-seronegative.

The CDR3 spells CARRTGPYYEQYF. Written as DNA, the CDR3 is TGTGCCAGGAGGACAGGGCCTTACTACGAGCAGTACTTC. The chain employs TRBV14 and TRBJ2-7, with 8 bases that match TRBD1. V lost 9 bases and J lost 3; bases outside the gene matches: 7. The CDR3 runs to 13 residues. Germline V gene sequence: CDR1 SGHDN, CDR2 FVKESK.

CDR3 bases: TGCAGCGCGTACCTATCCCCGCGGTTCTTC. Protein product: CSAYLSPRFF. J is TRBJ2-1 and V is TRBV29-1, with no clear D. Germline CDR1 SQVTM, CDR2 ANQGSEA. CDR3 size: 10 residues. Trimming stripped 7 bases from V and 15 bases from J, with 16 bases between.

The chain carries TRBV7-9 and TRBJ2-5; 7 bases align to TRBD2. With V trimmed by 0 bases and J by 3 bases, 1 base remained unmatched. Germline lookup yields CDR1 SEHNR and CDR2 FQNEAQ (reference sequence). The CDR3 is 14 residues long. CDR3 loop: CASSLAGGKETQYF. The CDR3 nucleotides read TGTGCCAGCAGCTTAGCGGGAGGGAAAGAGACCCAGTACTTC.

The chain combines TRBV6-6 with TRBJ1-1; 7 bases fit TRBD1. J lost 3 bases, V lost 9 bases, and 1 base had no gene match. The CDR3 spans 11 residues. The germline V gene has CDR1 MNHNY and CDR2 SVGAGI (reference sequence). The CDR3 spells CASTGDTEAFF. The CDR3 DNA reads TGTGCCAGTACAGGGGACACTGAAGCTTTCTTT.

The chain links TRBV27 to TRBJ1-1; 7 nucleotides line up with TRBD1. This CDR3 is 14 amino acids long. V shed 5 bases, J shed 11 bases, and the junction held 14 bases outside the gene matches. Germline CDR1 MNHEY, CDR2 SMNVEV (reference sequence). The DNA of the CDR3 is TGTGCCAGCAGTCCGGCATCGACAGGGAGTAAGGCTTTCTTT. It yields the protein CASSPASTGSKAFF.

J is TRBJ2-5 and V is TRBV7-9; perhaps TRBD1 as D (9 bases). The CDR3 is 18 amino acids. The V gene lost 6 bases and the J gene lost 1 base, with 24 bases spanning the gap. Germline lookup yields CDR1 SEHNR and CDR2 FQNEAQ (reference sequence). Written as DNA, the CDR3 is TGTGCCAGCAGTCACCTACAGGGGGCGCGGGGGGTCCAAGAGACCCAGTACTTC. This translates into CASSHLQGARGVQETQYF.

The chain carries TRBV27 and TRBJ1-5, with 7 bases that match TRBD1. J was trimmed by 5 bases and V by 8 bases; bases with no gene match: 12. Germline CDR1 MNHEY, CDR2 SMNVEV (reference sequence). This CDR3 is built from 15 residues. CDR3 DNA: TGTGCCAGCGGCCCGCAGGGGGGCTTTTATCAGCCCCAGCATTTT. Protein: CASGPQGGFYQPQHF.

V and J are TRBV2 and TRBJ2-3; D is undetermined. CDR1 and CDR2 from the germline V gene are SNHLY and FYNNEI. The CDR3 totals 11 residues. V shed 7 bases and J shed 6 bases, with 8 bases lying between them. The CDR3 DNA reads as TGTGCCAGCATCGAGGTGGATACGCAGTATTTT. It specifies CASIEVDTQYF.

The genes are TRBV5-6 and TRBJ1-5, with 7 bases aligning to TRBD1. The CDR3 consists of 13 residues. Looked up from germline, CDR1 is SGHDT and CDR2 is YYEEEE. Trimming at V came to 7 bases and at J to 9 bases, leaving 10 bases not matched to a gene. The CDR3 spells CASGLGGARPQHF. The DNA for the CDR3 is TGTGCCAGCGGTTTAGGGGGCGCTCGGCCCCAGCATTTT.

The chain employs TRBV7-6 and TRBJ2-7; the D gene is possibly TRBD1 (6 bases). V dropped 5 bases and J dropped 4 bases, with 12 bases sitting between them. The CDR3 has 13 amino acids. CDR1 is SGHVS and CDR2 is FNYEAQ in the germline V gene. The CDR3 reads CASSQWGPYEQYF. The CDR3 DNA follows: TGTGCCAGCAGCCAGTGGGGGCCGTACGAGCAGTACTTC.

Notes on this clone: At the DNA level, this CDR3 is encoded by other sequences in the same sample as well. The chain carries TRBV5-6 and TRBJ2-1; 9 bases match TRBD2. Per the germline V gene, CDR1 is SGHDT and CDR2 is YYEEEE. V lost 6 bases, J lost 4 bases, and 17 bases stayed unmatched. CDR3 size: 18 residues. This CDR3 is CASTESGGAGGLYNEQFF. CDR3 DNA sequence: TGTGCCAGCACCGAATCTGGGGGGGCGGGGGGGCTTTACAATGAGCAGTTCTTC.

The chain recombines TRBV5-1 with TRBJ1-6; TRBD1 matches 10 bases. Trimming took 4 bases from V and 8 from J; bases not matched to a gene: 6. The CDR3 consists of 15 residues. Germline assignment: CDR1 SGHRS and CDR2 YFSETQ. The CDR3 is CASSPYDRGHSPLHF. CDR3 bases: TGCGCCAGCAGCCCCTATGACAGGGGGCATTCACCCCTCCACTTT.

The J gene is TRBJ1-3, the V gene TRBV30; TRBD1 is a possible D gene (5 bases). The CDR3 is 15 residues long. The V gene's germline CDR1 is GTSNPN and CDR2 SVGIG (reference sequence). Deletions cut 1 base from V and 9 bases from J, with 19 bases between. DNA of the CDR3: TGTGCCTGGAGTGCCCCCCCCAGGGTGCCAGCCACCATATATTTT. It yields the protein CAWSAPPRVPATIYF.

The V gene is TRBV10-1, the J gene TRBJ2-3; tentative D call: TRBD2 (6 bases). The germline V and J ends were trimmed by 6 bases and 1 base, with 11 bases remaining between them. Germline CDR1 and CDR2: WNHNN and SYGVQD (reference sequence). The CDR3 length is 14 residues. CDR3 sequence: CASRGLAGTDTQYF. The CDR3 DNA reads as TGCGCCAGCAGAGGTTTAGCGGGCACAGATACGCAGTATTTT.

V usage is TRBV6-6 and J usage is TRBJ2-7; 7 bases fit TRBD1. Unmatched junction bases numbered 4, after V lost 0 bases and J lost 2 bases. The CDR3 extends over 15 amino acids. Germline V gene data show CDR1 as MNHNY and CDR2 as SVGAGI (reference sequence). This CDR3 reads CASSYSLGQPYEQYF. The CDR3 DNA sequence: TGTGCCAGCAGTTACTCTCTGGGACAGCCCTACGAGCAGTACTTC.

This chain joins TRBV19 and TRBJ2-5, with 7 bases matching TRBD2. The CDR3 is 16 amino acids. Losses at the gene ends were 3 bases for V and 4 bases for J; bases not matched to a gene: 11. CDR1 and CDR2 (germline): LNHDA, SQIVND (reference sequence). CDR3 coding DNA: TGTGCCAGTAGTATCACCCCGAAGGGAGGGTTAGAGACCCAGTACTTC. Translating gives CASSITPKGGLETQYF.

To note about this clone: Because it lacks the conserved phenylalanine or tryptophan at the end, this CDR3 is likely a read error. The V and J genes are TRBV10-1 and TRBJ1-1; D unresolved. Germline CDR1 reads WNHNN; CDR2 reads SYGVQD (reference sequence). The CDR3 is 14 amino acids. Trimming removed 0 bases at V and 8 bases at J, with 13 bases between. As DNA, the CDR3 is TGCGCCAGCAGTGAGTCGACGGGATGGGAGGAAGCTTTCCTT. The encoded protein is CASSESTGWEEAFL.

There are a few counts of this clone. V usage is TRBV5-1 and J usage is TRBJ2-3, with TRBD2 matching over 10 bases. V trimming: 1 base; J trimming: 3 bases; junction bases outside the gene matches: 8. The V gene's germline CDR1 is SGHRS and CDR2 YFSETQ. This CDR3 is built from 17 residues. The CDR3, as DNA: TGCGCCAGCAGCTTGCTCGTAAGCGGGGGGGCGACAGATACGCAGTATTTT. Its translation is CASSLLVSGGATDTQYF.

The chain links TRBV13 to TRBJ2-7; TRBD1 matches at 8 bases. The germline V gene encodes CDR1 PRHDT and CDR2 FYEKMQ (reference sequence). CDR3 length equals 17 residues. With V trimmed by 6 bases and J by 7 bases, 20 bases remained unmatched. CDR3 residues: CASSFRDRSQDPREQYF. CDR3 nucleotide sequence: TGTGCCAGCAGTTTTCGGGACAGGTCCCAGGACCCACGGGAGCAGTACTTC.

The chain is built from TRBV29-1 and TRBJ2-5; D possibly corresponds to TRBD1 (5 bases). Trimming took off 6 bases at V and 5 bases at J, with 10 bases between the two ends. Germline loops: CDR1 SQVTM, CDR2 ANQGSEA. The CDR3 length is 11 residues. The CDR3 loop is CSVRQSETQYF. CDR3 sequence (DNA): TGCAGCGTCCGACAGTCGGAGACCCAGTACTTC.

This clone was seen just once. This chain joins TRBV5-1 and TRBJ2-1; 10 nucleotides agree with TRBD2. The V and J ends lost 4 bases and 3 bases, in that order; junction bases with no gene match: 7. This CDR3 comprises 16 residues. CDR1 is SGHRS and CDR2 is YFSETQ in the germline V gene. CDR3 nucleotides: TGCGCCAGCAGCCCACTACTAGCGGGAAACTACAATGAGCAGTTCTTC. The encoded protein is CASSPLLAGNYNEQFF. The entire variable domain, with the rest obtained from reference TRBV5-1 and TRBJ2-1, is as follows: KAGVTQTPRYLIKTRGQQVTLSCSPISGHRSVSWYQQTPGQGLQFLFEYFSETQRNKGNFPGRFSGRQFSNSRSEMNVSTLELGDSALYLCASSPLLAGNYNEQFFGPGTRLTVL.

The gene calls are TRBV7-2 and TRBJ1-2; TRBD1 agrees at 11 bases. The CDR3 runs to 16 residues. Germline V CDR1 and CDR2: SGHTA, FQGNSA. J was trimmed by 7 bases and V by 5 bases; bases with no gene match: 12. CDR3 coding DNA: TGTGCCAGCAGCCCTATCCCGGGACAGGGGGGAGGTGGCTACACCTTC. This gives the protein CASSPIPGQGGGGYTF. The whole variable domain, remainder taken from reference TRBV7-2 and TRBJ1-2, is GAGVSQSPSNKVTEKGKDVELRCDPISGHTALYWYRQSLGQGLEFLIYFQGNSAPDKSGLPSDRFSAERTGGSVSTLTIQRTQQEDSAVYLCASSPIPGQGGGGYTFGSGTRLTVV.

This clone was recorded once. The chain is built from TRBV19 and TRBJ1-5, with D unresolved. The germline V and J ends were trimmed by 0 bases and 3 bases, with 9 bases remaining between them. The CDR3 has 15 residues. Germline V gene sequence: CDR1 LNHDA, CDR2 SQIVND (reference sequence). The DNA for the CDR3 is TGTGCCAGTAGTATAGAAGGAGGCAACAATCAGCCCCAGCATTTT. Protein sequence: CASSIEGGNNQPQHF.

Note on this clone: The junction does not match germline at one end; this may be a read error. The chain carries TRBV11-1 and TRBJ2-1; 10 positions agree with TRBD2. Germline lookup yields CDR1 SGHAT and CDR2 FQDESV (reference sequence). The CDR3 length is 14 residues. CDR3 nucleotides: TGTGCCAGCAGCCTAGCGGGAGTCTACAATGAGCAGTTCTTC. It yields the protein CASSLAGVYNEQFF.

The chain is built from TRBV5-8 and TRBJ2-2, with TRBD1 as a possible D gene (6 bases). Trimming cost V 3 bases and J 17 bases, with 20 bases left between them. The CDR3 is 13 amino acids. Germline-derived CDR1 and CDR2 are SGHTS and YDEGEE. As DNA, the CDR3 is TGTGCCAGCAGCTCCTTGCTTGGGGGCCGGGCCTTTTTT. This translates into CASSSLLGGRAFF.